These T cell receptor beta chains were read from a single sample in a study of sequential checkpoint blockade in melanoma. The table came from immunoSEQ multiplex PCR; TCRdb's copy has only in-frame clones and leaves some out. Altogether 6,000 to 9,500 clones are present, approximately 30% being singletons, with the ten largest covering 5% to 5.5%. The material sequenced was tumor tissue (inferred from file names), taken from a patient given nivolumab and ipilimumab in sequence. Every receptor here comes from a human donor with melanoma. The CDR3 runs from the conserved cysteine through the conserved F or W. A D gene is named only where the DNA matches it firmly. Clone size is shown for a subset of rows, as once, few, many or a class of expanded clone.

CAWTYYTNTEAFF,TGTGCCTGGACCTACTACACGAACACTGAAGCTTTCTTT,.,TRBJ1-1,.,TRBV30
CASSHPITKETQYF,TGTGCCAGCAGCCATCCCATCACCAAAGAGACCCAGTACTTC,many,TRBJ2-5,.,TRBV11-3
CASSPFRGGGDEQFF,TGTGCCAGCTCACCCTTTCGGGGGGGCGGGGATGAGCAGTTCTTC,.,TRBJ2-1,TRBD2,TRBV18
CASSRKTIQGPNSGANVLTF,TGTGCCAGTAGTCGAAAAACGATACAGGGGCCCAACTCTGGGGCCAACGTCCTGACTTTC,.,TRBJ2-6,TRBD1,TRBV19
CASSQAVRQYF,TGTGCCAGCAGCCAAGCTGTACGGCAGTACTTC,.,TRBJ2-7,.,TRBV14
CASSPETGARYNEQFF,TGTGCCAGCAGCCCTGAGACGGGGGCAAGGTACAATGAGCAGTTCTTC,many,TRBJ2-1,.,TRBV11-3
CASSFRGLAGDNEQFF,TGTGCCAGCAGCTTTCGGGGACTAGCGGGCGACAATGAGCAGTTCTTC,.,TRBJ2-1,TRBD2,TRBV7-7
CASSYSSGGGAYEQYF,TGTGCCAGCAGTTACTCGTCTGGGGGGGGAGCCTACGAGCAGTACTTC,.,TRBJ2-7,TRBD2,TRBV6-8
CASSPDRDTEAFF,TGTGCCAGCTCACCAGACCGAGACACTGAAGCTTTCTTT,.,TRBJ1-1,.,TRBV18
CASSGSHSTDTQYF,TGCGCCAGCAGCGGGAGTCACAGCACAGATACGCAGTATTTT,once,TRBJ2-3,.,TRBV5-1
CASRGPLQVGTEAFF,TGTGCCAGCAGAGGGCCTCTTCAAGTGGGCACTGAAGCTTTCTTT,.,TRBJ1-1,.,TRBV11-3
CATSGLRGPYEQYF,TGTGCCACCAGCGGACTTCGGGGACCCTACGAGCAGTACTTC,.,TRBJ2-7,.,TRBV15
CASEGNTEAFF,TGTGCCAGCGAGGGTAACACTGAAGCTTTCTTT,.,TRBJ1-1,.,TRBV6-7
CAWIALGRVNGYTF,TGTGCCTGGATAGCTTTGGGCAGGGTAAATGGCTACACCTTC,.,TRBJ1-2,.,TRBV30
CASSDPRTGDRGPGNTIYF,TGTGCCAGCAGTGATCCTCGGACGGGAGACAGGGGGCCTGGAAACACCATATATTTT,few,TRBJ1-3,TRBD1,TRBV6-8
CASSLTLSRPNEAQYF,TGTGCCAGCAGCTTAACTCTTAGCAGGCCTAATGAAGCGCAGTATTTT,few,TRBJ2-3,.,TRBV11-3
CASSPGQGASEKLFF,TGTGCCAGCTCACCTGGACAGGGGGCTTCTGAAAAACTGTTTTTT,.,TRBJ1-4,TRBD1,TRBV18
CASSQGDSHYGYTF,TGTGCCAGCAGCCAGGGGGACAGCCACTATGGCTACACCTTC,.,TRBJ1-2,TRBD1,TRBV14
CASSAGREMNTEAFF,TGTGCCAGCAGCGCGGGACGAGAAATGAACACTGAAGCTTTCTTT,medium-sized,TRBJ1-1,.,TRBV11-3
CAAPSGASTDTQYF,TGTGCCGCTCCTAGCGGAGCAAGCACAGATACGCAGTATTTT,many,TRBJ2-3,TRBD2,TRBV6-8
CASSGGTSGNYEQFF,TGCGCCAGCAGTGGAGGGACTAGCGGGAACTATGAGCAGTTCTTC,.,TRBJ2-1,TRBD2,TRBV10-2
CATSSSILEQPQHF,TGTGCCACCAGCAGTAGCATACTAGAGCAGCCCCAGCATTTT,.,TRBJ1-5,.,TRBV15
CASSPSGRDGNEQFF,TGTGCCAGCTCACCTTCGGGGCGGGACGGCAATGAGCAGTTCTTC,.,TRBJ2-1,.,TRBV18
CASSPTRGQNTGELFF,TGTGCCAGCTCACCAACAAGGGGTCAAAACACCGGGGAGCTGTTTTTT,.,TRBJ2-2,.,TRBV18
CASSILAGDSQETQYF,TGTGCCAGTAGTATCCTAGCGGGAGACTCCCAAGAGACCCAGTACTTC,.,TRBJ2-5,TRBD2,TRBV19
CASSPNTFGPDQPQHF,TGCGCCAGCAGCCCTAATACGTTCGGGCCGGATCAGCCCCAGCATTTT,.,TRBJ1-5,.,TRBV5-1
CASSPRGAQDTQYF,TGTGCCAGCAGTCCTCGGGGGGCGCAGGATACGCAGTATTTT,few,TRBJ2-3,.,TRBV6-8
CATSRVVQGKSDTQYF,TGTGCCACCAGCAGAGTTGTTCAGGGGAAGTCAGATACGCAGTATTTT,.,TRBJ2-3,.,TRBV15